The 7 T cell receptor beta chains below were found in one sample sequenced in a study of early T cells in non-severe SARS-CoV-2 infection. TCRdb itself ran the 5' RACE reads through MiXCR, one entry per CDR3 protein. This sample yields about 100,000 distinct CDR3 sequences, of which roughly 14% are seen a single time; 5.5% to 7% belongs to the top ten. The sample taken for sequencing was whole blood. The receptor set was obtained from an adult who was a healthcare worker with PCR-confirmed SARS-CoV-2 infection or an uninfected control (not recorded which).

This clonotype has a handful of counts. This rearrangement joins TRBV9 to TRBJ2-3, with 7 positions matching TRBD2. The germline gives CDR1 SGDLS, CDR2 YYNGEE. V trimming: 4 bases; J trimming: 2 bases; junction bases outside the gene matches: 13. The CDR3 has 17 residues. CDR3 sequence: CASSPRPSGILTDTQYF. Written as DNA, the CDR3 is TGTGCCAGCAGCCCGCGCCCTAGCGGAATACTCACAGATACGCAGTATTTT.

This clonotype was picked up many times. J is TRBJ1-1 and V is TRBV5-1; D gene ambiguous. V gave up 0 bases and J gave up 0 bases, with 6 bases separating them. This CDR3 spans 14 amino acids. The germline gives CDR1 SGHRS, CDR2 YFSETQ. CDR3 sequence: CASSLDTLNTEAFF. CDR3 coding DNA: TGCGCCAGCAGCTTGGACACCCTGAACACTGAAGCTTTCTTT.

The chain is built from TRBV20-1 and TRBJ2-2; D is ambiguous. This CDR3 contains 11 residues. Trimming left V 2 bases short and J 8 bases short, with 6 bases between. Germline V lookup: CDR1 DFQATT, CDR2 SNEGSKA (reference sequence). Here the CDR3 DNA reads TGCAGTGCTAGAACGAGAGGGGAGCTGTTTTTT. Its translation is CSARTRGELFF.

V is TRBV28 and J is TRBJ2-7, with 7 bases aligning to TRBD1. From germline, CDR1 is MDHEN and CDR2 SYDVKM. The J segment lost 1 base and the V segment lost 10 bases, leaving 4 bases of the junction unmatched. There are 12 residues in the CDR3. Here the CDR3 reads CAIGDSSYEQYF. CDR3 DNA: TGTGCCATCGGGGACAGTTCCTACGAGCAGTACTTC.

This clonotype was found a few times. V gene TRBV28 combines with J gene TRBJ1-1; D is undetermined. CDR1 and CDR2 from the germline V gene are MDHEN and SYDVKM. This CDR3 is 11 amino acids long. V lost 6 bases, J lost 8 bases, and 10 bases lay in between. CDR3 DNA sequence: TGTGCCAGCAGCCGTTCTTCAGAAGCTTTCTTT. Translating gives CASSRSSEAFF.

This clonotype has a handful of counts. This chain connects TRBV7-2 to TRBJ2-3; the D is unclear. The CDR3 has 14 amino acids. Germline CDR1 is SGHTA and CDR2 is FQGNSA. V shed 2 bases and J shed 2 bases, with 8 bases lying between them. The CDR3 spells CASSLIGFTDTQYF. In DNA form, the CDR3 reads TGTGCCAGCAGCTTAATAGGCTTCACAGATACGCAGTATTTT.

The V call is TRBV14, the J call TRBJ2-7; perhaps TRBD2 as D (5 bases). The CDR3 has 12 amino acids. CDR1 is SGHDN and CDR2 is FVKESK in the germline V gene. Trimming removed 4 bases at V and 7 bases at J, with 11 bases between. CDR3 protein: CASSPSRGEQYF. CDR3 nucleotides: TGTGCCAGCAGCCCTTCTCGAGGGGAGCAGTACTTC.